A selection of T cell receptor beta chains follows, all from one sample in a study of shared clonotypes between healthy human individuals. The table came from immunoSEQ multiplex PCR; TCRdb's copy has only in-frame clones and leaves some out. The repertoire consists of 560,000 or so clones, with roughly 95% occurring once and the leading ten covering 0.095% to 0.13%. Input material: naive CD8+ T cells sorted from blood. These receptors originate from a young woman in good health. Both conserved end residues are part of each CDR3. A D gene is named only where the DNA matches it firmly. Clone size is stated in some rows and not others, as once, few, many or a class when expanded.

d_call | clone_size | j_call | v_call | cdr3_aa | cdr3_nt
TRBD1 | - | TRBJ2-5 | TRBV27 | CASSLWGQGSEETQYF | TGTGCCAGCAGTTTGTGGGGACAGGGGAGCGAGGAGACCCAGTACTTC
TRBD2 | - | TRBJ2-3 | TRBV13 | CASSLSGGRTDTQYF | TGTGCCAGCAGCTTATCGGGAGGTCGGACAGATACGCAGTATTTT
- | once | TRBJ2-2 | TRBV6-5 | CASSYSTGPPFF | TGTGCCAGCAGTTACTCTACGGGACCGCCGTTTTTT
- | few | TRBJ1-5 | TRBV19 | CASKNAQNQPQHF | TGTGCCAGTAAGAACGCCCAGAATCAGCCCCAGCATTTT
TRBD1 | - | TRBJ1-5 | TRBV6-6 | CASSWTGGGQPQHF | TGTGCCAGCAGTTGGACAGGGGGCGGTCAGCCCCAGCATTTT
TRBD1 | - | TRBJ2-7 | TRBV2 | CANSRGGQGVNEQYF | TGTGCCAACTCCCGGGGGGGACAGGGGGTCAACGAGCAGTACTTC
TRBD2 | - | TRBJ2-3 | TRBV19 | CASTQPPLGSGSTDTQYF | TGTGCCAGTACCCAACCCCCCTTGGGTAGCGGGAGCACAGATACGCAGTATTTT
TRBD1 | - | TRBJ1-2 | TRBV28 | CASSLDREGYTF | TGTGCCAGCAGTTTAGACAGGGAAGGCTACACCTTC
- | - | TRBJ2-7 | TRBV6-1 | CASSEGSGPTYEQYF | TGTGCCAGCAGTGAAGGAAGCGGCCCAACCTACGAGCAGTACTTC
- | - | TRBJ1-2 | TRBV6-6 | CASSSTITAYYGYTF | TGTGCCAGCAGTTCAACTATAACAGCGTACTATGGCTACACCTTC
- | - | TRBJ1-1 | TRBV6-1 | CAGNTGLGLEAFF | TGTGCCGGGAATACAGGGCTGGGGCTTGAAGCTTTCTTT
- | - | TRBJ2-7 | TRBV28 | CASNGPRRYEQYF | TGTGCCAGTAACGGGCCCCGACGCTACGAGCAGTACTTC
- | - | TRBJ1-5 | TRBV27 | CASSLSLGQPQHF | TGTGCCAGCAGTTTGAGCTTAGGACAGCCCCAGCATTTT
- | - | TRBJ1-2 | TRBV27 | CASRETGTTNYGYTF | TGTGCCAGCAGAGAAACCGGGACAACTAACTATGGCTACACCTTC
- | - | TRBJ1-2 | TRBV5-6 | CASSFGQNYGYTF | TGTGCCAGCAGCTTTGGTCAGAACTATGGCTACACCTTC
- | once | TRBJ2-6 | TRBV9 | CASSAESRTSGANVLTF | TGTGCCAGCAGCGCGGAGAGCAGGACCTCTGGGGCCAACGTCCTGACTTTC
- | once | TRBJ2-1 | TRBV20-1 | CSAANEQFF | TGCAGTGCCGCCAATGAGCAGTTCTTC
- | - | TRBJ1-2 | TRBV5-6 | CASSLLAYGYTF | TGTGCCAGCAGCTTGTTGGCCTATGGCTACACCTTC
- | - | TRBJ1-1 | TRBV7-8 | CATGGVGAEAFF | TGTGCCACCGGAGGCGTGGGGGCTGAAGCTTTCTTT
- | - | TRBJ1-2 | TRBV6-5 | CASSYSNYGYTF | TGTGCCAGCAGTTACAGCAACTATGGCTACACCTTC
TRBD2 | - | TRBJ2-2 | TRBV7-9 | CASSSGTSDTGELFF | TGTGCCAGCAGCTCCGGGACTAGCGACACCGGGGAGCTGTTTTTT
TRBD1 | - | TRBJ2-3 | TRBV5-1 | CASSLEGGLPDTQYF | TGCGCCAGCAGCTTGGAAGGGGGCCTCCCAGATACGCAGTATTTT
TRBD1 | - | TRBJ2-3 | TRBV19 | CASSAGQGADTQYF | TGTGCCAGTAGTGCCGGACAGGGCGCAGATACGCAGTATTTT
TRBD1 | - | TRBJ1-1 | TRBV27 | CASSTTGDTEAFF | TGTGCCAGCAGTACGACAGGGGACACTGAAGCTTTCTTT
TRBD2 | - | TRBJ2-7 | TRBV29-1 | CSVESGREAAYEQYF | TGCAGCGTTGAATCTGGGCGGGAGGCGGCCTACGAGCAGTACTTC
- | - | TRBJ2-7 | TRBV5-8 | CASSLVGTVYEQYF | TGTGCCAGCAGCTTAGTGGGGACCGTGTACGAGCAGTACTTC
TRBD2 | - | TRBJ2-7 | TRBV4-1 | CASSPRLAAYEQYF | TGCGCCAGCAGCCCAAGACTAGCGGCCTACGAGCAGTACTTC
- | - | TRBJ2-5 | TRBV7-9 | CASSFVSQETQYF | TGTGCCAGCAGCTTTGTTTCCCAAGAGACCCAGTACTTC
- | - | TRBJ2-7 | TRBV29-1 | CSVVGTTYEQYF | TGCAGCGTTGTCGGGACAACCTACGAGCAGTACTTC
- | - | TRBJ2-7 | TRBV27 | CASSSTTYEQYF | TGTGCCAGCAGTTCAACTACCTACGAGCAGTACTTC
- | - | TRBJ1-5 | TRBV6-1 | CASSKDRPNQPQHF | TGTGCCAGCAGCAAGGACAGACCAAATCAGCCCCAGCATTTT
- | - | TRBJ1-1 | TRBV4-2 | CASSQDSGQWDTEAFF | TGTGCCAGCAGCCAAGATAGTGGACAGTGGGACACTGAAGCTTTCTTT
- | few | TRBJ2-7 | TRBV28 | CASSFRDGAYEQYF | TGTGCCAGCAGTTTTCGGGACGGCGCCTACGAGCAGTACTTC
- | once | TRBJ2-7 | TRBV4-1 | CASSQVGDYEQYF | TGCGCCAGCAGCCAAGTCGGAGACTACGAGCAGTACTTC
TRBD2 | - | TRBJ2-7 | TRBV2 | CAEGSSGRNEQYF | TGTGCCGAGGGGTCTAGCGGGAGGAACGAGCAGTACTTC
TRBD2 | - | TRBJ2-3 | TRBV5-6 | CASSEATSGITDTQYF | TGTGCCAGCAGCGAGGCGACTAGCGGGATAACAGATACGCAGTATTTT
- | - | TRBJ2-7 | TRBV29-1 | CSVLQGTYEQYF | TGCAGCGTTTTACAGGGAACCTACGAGCAGTACTTC
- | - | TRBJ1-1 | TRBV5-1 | CASRSREGHSMNTEAFF | TGCGCCAGCAGGTCTCGCGAAGGACATAGCATGAACACTGAAGCTTTCTTT
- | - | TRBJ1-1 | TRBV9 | CASTLSDGHAEAFF | TGTGCCAGCACCCTCTCCGACGGACACGCTGAAGCTTTCTTT
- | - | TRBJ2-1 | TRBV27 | CASSLWADSYNEQFF | TGTGCCAGCAGTTTATGGGCGGACTCCTACAATGAGCAGTTCTTC
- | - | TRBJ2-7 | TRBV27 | CASSLGTLPYEQYF | TGTGCCAGCAGTTTAGGGACGCTCCCCTACGAGCAGTACTTC
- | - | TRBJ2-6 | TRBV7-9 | CASTLVGGSGANVLTF | TGTGCCAGCACCCTAGTAGGAGGCTCTGGGGCCAACGTCCTGACTTTC
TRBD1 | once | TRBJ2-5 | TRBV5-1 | CASSPGDRGQETQYF | TGCGCCAGCAGCCCCGGAGACAGGGGACAAGAGACCCAGTACTTC
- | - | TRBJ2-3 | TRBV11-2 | CASSWVGDLNTQYF | TGTGCCAGCAGCTGGGTGGGGGATCTAAATACGCAGTATTTT
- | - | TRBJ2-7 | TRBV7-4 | CASRQSGLSSYEQYF | TGTGCCAGCAGACAGAGCGGGCTCAGCTCCTACGAGCAGTACTTC
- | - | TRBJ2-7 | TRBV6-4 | CASRAEGPYSYEQYF | TGTGCCAGCAGAGCCGAGGGACCGTACTCCTACGAGCAGTACTTC
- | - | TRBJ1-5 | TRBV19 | CASSMDNQPQHF | TGTGCCAGTAGTATGGATAATCAGCCCCAGCATTTT